In its sample, the clone carrying this TCR beta chain is medium-sized. What it recognizes is unknown. This sample was included in a study of cytotoxic CD8 clonotypes in ibrutinib-treated CLL. Overall study findings and caveats: Clonality was elevated at ibrutinib response and had returned toward baseline at progression. Clonotypes that were public were uncommon, and they contracted or stayed stable on treatment. There were differences in sampling times between sustained-remission and progressing patients.

Produced via immunoSEQ multiplex PCR; TCRdb's table is partial and in-frame only. The sample includes roughly 63,000 clones, roughly 50% of them seen just once. V shed 4 bases and J shed 6 bases, with 20 bases lying between them. Germline CDR1 and CDR2: SGHRS and YFSETQ. The CDR3 runs to 15 residues. This sequence was found in a human donor with chronic lymphocytic leukemia. The sample in question was PBMCs, obtained after 12 months of ibrutinib treatment. The chain combines TRBV5-1 with TRBJ2-7; the D gene is possibly TRBD2 (6 bases). In DNA, the CDR3 is TGCGCCAGCAGCCCCACCTCGAAGGAGGGGAGCGAGCAGTACTTC. Its translation: CASSPTSKEGSEQYF. Complete variable domain (other parts from reference TRBV5-1 and TRBJ2-7): KAGVTQTPRYLIKTRGQQVTLSCSPISGHRSVSWYQQTPGQGLQFLFEYFSETQRNKGNFPGRFSGRQFSNSRSEMNVSTLELGDSALYLCASSPTSKEGSEQYFGPGTRLTVT.